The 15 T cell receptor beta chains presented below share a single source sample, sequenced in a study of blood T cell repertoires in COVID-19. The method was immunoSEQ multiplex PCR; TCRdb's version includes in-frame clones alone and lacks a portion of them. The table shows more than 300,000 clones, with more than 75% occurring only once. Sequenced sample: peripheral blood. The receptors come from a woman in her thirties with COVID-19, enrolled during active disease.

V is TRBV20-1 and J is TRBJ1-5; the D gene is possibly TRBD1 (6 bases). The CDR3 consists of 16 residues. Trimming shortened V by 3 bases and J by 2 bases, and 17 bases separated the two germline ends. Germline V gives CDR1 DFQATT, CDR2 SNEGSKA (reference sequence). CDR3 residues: CSASPGQLGGNQPQHF. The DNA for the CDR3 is TGCAGTGCTAGTCCCGGACAGTTGGGGGGCAATCAGCCCCAGCATTTT.

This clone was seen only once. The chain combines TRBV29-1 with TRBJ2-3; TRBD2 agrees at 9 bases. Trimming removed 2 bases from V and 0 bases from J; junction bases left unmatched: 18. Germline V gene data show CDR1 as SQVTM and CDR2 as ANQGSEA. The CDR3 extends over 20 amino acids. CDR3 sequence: CSVELRGRAPPSTSTDTQYF. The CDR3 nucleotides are TGCAGCGTTGAATTACGCGGGAGGGCCCCGCCTTCTACTAGCACAGATACGCAGTATTTT.

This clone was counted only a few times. The CDR3 bases are TGCGCCAGCAGCTTGGGACAGGGTTTCCATGAGCAGTTCTTC. This codes for CASSLGQGFHEQFF. The V and J genes are TRBV5-1 and TRBJ2-1; 7 bases align to TRBD1. The CDR3 spans 14 residues. The J segment lost 8 bases and the V segment lost 0 bases, leaving 5 bases of the junction unmatched. In germline, CDR1 is SGHRS, CDR2 YFSETQ.

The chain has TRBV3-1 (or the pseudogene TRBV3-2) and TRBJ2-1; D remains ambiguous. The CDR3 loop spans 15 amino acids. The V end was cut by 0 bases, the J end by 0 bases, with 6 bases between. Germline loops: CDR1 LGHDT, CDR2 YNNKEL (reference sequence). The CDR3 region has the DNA TGTGCCAGCAGCCAAGAGTTCAGCTCCTACAATGAGCAGTTCTTC. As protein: CASSQEFSSYNEQFF.

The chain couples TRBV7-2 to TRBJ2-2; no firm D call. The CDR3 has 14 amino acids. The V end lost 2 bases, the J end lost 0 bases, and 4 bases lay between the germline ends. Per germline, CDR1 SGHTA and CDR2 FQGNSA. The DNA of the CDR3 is TGTGCCAGCAGCTTATATCCGAACACCGGGGAGCTGTTTTTT. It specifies CASSLYPNTGELFF.

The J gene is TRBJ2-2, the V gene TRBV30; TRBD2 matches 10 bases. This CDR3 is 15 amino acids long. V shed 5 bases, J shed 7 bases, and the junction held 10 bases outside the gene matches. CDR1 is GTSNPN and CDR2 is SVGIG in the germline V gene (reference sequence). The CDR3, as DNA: TGTGCCTGGCAGAGGGGGAGCGGGAGGGTCGGGGAGCTGTTTTTT. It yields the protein CAWQRGSGRVGELFF.

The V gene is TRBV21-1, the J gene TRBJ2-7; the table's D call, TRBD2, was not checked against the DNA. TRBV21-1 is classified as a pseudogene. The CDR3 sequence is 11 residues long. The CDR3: CASSPVASQYF. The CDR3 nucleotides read TGTGCCAGCAGCCCGGTCGCTTCGCAGTACTTC.

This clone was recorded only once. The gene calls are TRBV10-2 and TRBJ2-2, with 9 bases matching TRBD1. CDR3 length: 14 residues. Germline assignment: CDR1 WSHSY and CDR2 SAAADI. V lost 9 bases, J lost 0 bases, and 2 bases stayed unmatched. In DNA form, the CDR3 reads TGCGCCAGGGGACAGGGCACGAACACCGGGGAGCTGTTTTTT. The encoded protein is CARGQGTNTGELFF.

DNA of the CDR3: TGTGCCTGGAGCCCAATCCAGCACCAGGGGATTAGTTCACCCCTCCACTTT. This codes for CAWSPIQHQGISSPLHF. The chain has TRBV30 and TRBJ1-6; D may be TRBD1 (6 bases). V shed 3 bases and J shed 9 bases, with 24 bases lying between them. The CDR3 runs to 17 residues. Looked up from germline, CDR1 is GTSNPN and CDR2 is SVGIG (reference sequence).

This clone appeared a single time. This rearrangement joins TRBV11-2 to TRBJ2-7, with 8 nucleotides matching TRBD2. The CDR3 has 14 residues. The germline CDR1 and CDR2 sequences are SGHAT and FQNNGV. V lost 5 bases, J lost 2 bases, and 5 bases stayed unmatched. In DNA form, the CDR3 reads TGTGCCAGCAGCCCCGGGGGGGGTGCCTACGAGCAGTACTTC. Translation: CASSPGGGAYEQYF.

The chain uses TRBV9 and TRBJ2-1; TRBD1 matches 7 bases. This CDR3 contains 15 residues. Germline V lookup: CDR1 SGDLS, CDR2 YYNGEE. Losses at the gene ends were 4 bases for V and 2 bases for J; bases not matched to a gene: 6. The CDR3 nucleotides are TGTGCCAGCAGCCCAGGACAGGTAACCTACAATGAGCAGTTCTTC. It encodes CASSPGQVTYNEQFF.

The CDR3 bases are TGTGCCAGCATACAGGATTACGAGCAGTACTTC. It yields the protein CASIQDYEQYF. The chain couples TRBV3-1 (or the pseudogene TRBV3-2) to TRBJ2-7; possibly TRBD1 for D (5 bases). CDR1 is LGHDT, CDR2 YNNKEL, per germline (reference sequence). V was clipped by 7 bases and J by 4 bases, with 8 bases between them. CDR3 length equals 11 residues.

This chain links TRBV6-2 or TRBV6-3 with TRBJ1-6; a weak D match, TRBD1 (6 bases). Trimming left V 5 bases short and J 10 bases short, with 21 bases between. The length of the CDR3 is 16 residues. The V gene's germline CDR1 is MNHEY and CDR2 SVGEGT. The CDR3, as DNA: TGTGCCAGCAGTGCCCCACAGGGAACCGGGGACTCACCCCTCCACTTT. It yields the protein CASSAPQGTGDSPLHF.

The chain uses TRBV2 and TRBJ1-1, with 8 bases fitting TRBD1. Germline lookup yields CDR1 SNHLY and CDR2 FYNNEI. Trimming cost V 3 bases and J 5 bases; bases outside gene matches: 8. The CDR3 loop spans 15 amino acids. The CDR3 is CASSEQGAGETEAFF. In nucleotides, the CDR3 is TGTGCCAGCAGTGAGCAGGGGGCCGGAGAAACTGAAGCTTTCTTT.

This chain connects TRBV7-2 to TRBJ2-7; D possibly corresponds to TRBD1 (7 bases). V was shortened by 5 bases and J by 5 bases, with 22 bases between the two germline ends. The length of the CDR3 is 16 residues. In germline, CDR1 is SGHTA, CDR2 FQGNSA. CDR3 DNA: TGTGCCAGCAGCCCAGTGCGGGCAGGGGGGAGAGACGAGCAGTACTTC. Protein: CASSPVRAGGRDEQYF.